This paragraph reports one TCR beta chain. The antigen is unknown. Losses at the gene ends were 8 bases for V and 8 bases for J; bases not matched to a gene: 12. The CDR3 has 15 amino acids. Per the germline V gene, CDR1 is MGHRA and CDR2 is YSYEKL. The entirety of the isolated RNA underwent reverse transcription, so expressed TCRB transcripts were sequenced. Measured with immunoSEQ multiplex PCR; TCRdb has only the in-frame clones, and not every one. The sample holds 600,000 to 700,000 clones, about an eighth seen once. The data were taken from a study of beta chain features in type 1 diabetes. Study outcomes and limitations: In all four CD4+ subsets, TCRB CDR3 length was significantly, moderately reduced in type 1 diabetes. With patients and controls alike, PCR might favor shorter templates to an equal degree.

Sequencing was done on a sample of naive CD4+ T cells from blood. The clonotype comes from a man aged 18 to 30 with type 1 diabetes. This chain uses TRBV4-1 with TRBJ2-2, with 9 bases aligning to TRBD1. CDR3 residues: CASRVGDRGNGELFF. DNA of the CDR3: TGCGCCAGCCGGGTGGGAGACAGGGGGAATGGGGAGCTGTTTTTT.